Each of the 26 T cell receptor beta chains below was sequenced from the same sample in a study of CD8 T cells in Susac syndrome. RNA in amounts of roughly 0.5 to 1 ug was reverse transcribed with random hexamers. TCRdb redid the calling of the immunoSEQ multiplex PCR reads with MiXCR, one entry per CDR3 protein. The sample records approximately 170,000 distinct CDR3 sequences, roughly 94% being singletons. Sequenced: CD4+ T cells from PBMCs. The origin of the receptors is a human donor in good health.

The chain couples TRBV3-1 to TRBJ2-5; 7 bases fit TRBD2. CDR1 and CDR2 (germline): LGHDT, YNNKEL (reference sequence). With V trimmed by 4 bases and J by 2 bases, 10 bases remained unmatched. The CDR3 has 16 residues. As DNA, the CDR3 is TGTGCCAGCAGCCCCCAAGGTTTGGGGGGGCAAGAGACCCAGTACTTC. Its protein product is CASSPQGLGGQETQYF.

V usage is TRBV19 and J usage is TRBJ1-2; a weak D match, TRBD1 (6 bases). Germline loops: CDR1 LNHDA, CDR2 SQIVND (reference sequence). Trimming took 3 bases from V and 4 from J, leaving 9 bases between them. The CDR3 loop spans 13 amino acids. CDR3: CASSMADSYGYTF. Here the CDR3 DNA reads TGTGCCAGTAGTATGGCGGACAGCTATGGCTACACCTTC. Supplemented by reference TRBV19 and TRBJ1-2, the full variable domain reads DGGITQSPKYLFRKEGQNVTLSCEQNLNHDAMYWYRQDPGQGLRLIYYSQIVNDFQKGDIAEGYSVSREKKESFPLTVTSAQKNPTAFYLCASSMADSYGYTFGSGTRLTVV.

This clonotype was counted a few times. V and J are TRBV28 and TRBJ1-5; D gene ambiguous. This CDR3 region has 15 residues. With 6 bases removed from V and 1 base from J, the gap between germline ends came to 13 bases. Germline V CDR1 and CDR2: MDHEN, SYDVKM. CDR3 loop: CASRPAGWSNQPQHF. CDR3 nucleotide sequence: TGTGCCAGCAGACCTGCTGGTTGGAGCAATCAGCCCCAGCATTTT.

This rearrangement joins TRBV7-4 to TRBJ2-1; a weak D match, TRBD2 (6 bases). Germline loops: CDR1 SGHVT, CDR2 SQSDAQ. This CDR3 has 17 amino acids. Trimming took off 5 bases at V and 2 bases at J, with 19 bases between the two ends. The CDR3 region has the DNA TGTGCCAGCAGCCCCCAGGCACGGGAGCCCACCTACAATGAGCAGTTCTTC. Translation: CASSPQAREPTYNEQFF.

The V gene is TRBV5-5, the J gene TRBJ2-7; no reliable D call. The V gene's germline CDR1 is SGHKS and CDR2 YYEKEE (reference sequence). The CDR3 is made up of 15 amino acids. V gave up 0 bases and J gave up 2 bases, with 12 bases separating them. CDR3 residues: CASSLVGRSPYEQYF. CDR3 in DNA: TGTGCCAGCAGCTTGGTGGGCAGGTCCCCCTACGAGCAGTACTTC.

The chain is built from TRBV5-1 and TRBJ2-1; D is perhaps TRBD2 (6 bases). Germline CDR1 and CDR2: SGHRS and YFSETQ. CDR3 length: 18 residues. Trimming removed 0 bases from V and 1 base from J, with 17 bases in between. The CDR3, as DNA: TGCGCCAGCAGCTTGGCCGACAGTGCGGGAAGATCCTACAATGAGCAGTTCTTC. Translation: CASSLADSAGRSYNEQFF. Full variable domain (missing parts from reference TRBV5-1 and TRBJ2-1): KAGVTQTPRYLIKTRGQQVTLSCSPISGHRSVSWYQQTPGQGLQFLFEYFSETQRNKGNFPGRFSGRQFSNSRSEMNVSTLELGDSALYLCASSLADSAGRSYNEQFFGPGTRLTVL.

This clonotype was picked up one time. The chain employs TRBV23-1 and TRBJ2-7, with 7 positions matching TRBD1. Being an ORF, TRBV23-1 has a function that is uncertain. The junction had 10 bases not matched to a gene; V was cut back by 8 bases and J by 0 bases. The CDR3 is 15 amino acids. CDR3 in amino acids: CASLGWDSLSYEQYF. DNA for the CDR3: TGCGCCAGCTTGGGCTGGGACAGCCTCTCCTACGAGCAGTACTTC.

The V call is TRBV23-1, the J call TRBJ1-1; D remains unclear. TRBV23-1 qualifies as an ORF whose function is uncertain. Trimming shortened V by 1 base and J by 5 bases, and 17 bases separated the two germline ends. This CDR3 is 16 amino acids long. CDR3 bases: TGCGCCAGCAGTCAATTTAATAGAGGATTGATTACTGAAGCTTTCTTT. It is translated as CASSQFNRGLITEAFF.

The chain has TRBV6-2 or TRBV6-3 and TRBJ1-2; unclear D gene. Trimming removed 5 bases at V and 6 bases at J, with 13 bases between. Per germline, CDR1 MNHEY and CDR2 SVGEGT. The CDR3 spans 13 residues. The CDR3: CASSPRRRNGYTF. The DNA for the CDR3 is TGTGCCAGCAGTCCCCGTAGACGGAATGGCTACACCTTC.

This chain joins TRBV14 and TRBJ2-7; D ambiguous. The ends were cut back, 0 bases at V and 4 bases at J, with 10 bases in the middle. CDR3 length equals 14 residues. Germline lookup yields CDR1 SGHDN and CDR2 FVKESK. CDR3 coding DNA: TGTGCCAGCAGCCAAGACCTGGGCACGTACGAGCAGTACTTC. Its protein is CASSQDLGTYEQYF.

The chain links TRBV20-1 to TRBJ2-2; D not resolved. Germline lookup yields CDR1 DFQATT and CDR2 SNEGSKA (reference sequence). The CDR3 has 12 residues. The germline V and J ends were trimmed by 1 base and 6 bases, with 6 bases remaining between them. The CDR3 bases are TGCAGTGCTAGAGTCCAAGCCGGGGAGCTGTTTTTT. Its translation is CSARVQAGELFF.

V gene TRBV7-9 combines with J gene TRBJ2-3; D possibly matches TRBD1 or TRBD2 (6 bases each). Germline CDR1 is SEHNR and CDR2 is FQNEAQ (reference sequence). This CDR3 has 11 residues. V lost 10 bases to trimming and J lost 4 bases, with 9 bases between them. CDR3 protein: CATGGADTQYF. DNA for the CDR3: TGTGCCACCGGGGGCGCAGATACGCAGTATTTT.

The rearrangement uses TRBV28 and TRBJ2-7; TRBD1 agrees at 7 bases. Germline CDR1 and CDR2: MDHEN and SYDVKM. The CDR3 is 12 residues long. The V and J ends lost 7 bases and 4 bases, in that order; junction bases with no gene match: 4. As DNA, the CDR3 is TGTGCCAGCACTACAGGGGTGTACGAGCAGTACTTC. It encodes CASTTGVYEQYF.

The genes are TRBV3-1 and TRBJ2-2, with 13 bases identical to TRBD2. The trim removed 4 bases at V and 5 bases at J, leaving 7 bases unmatched. CDR3 length: 17 amino acids. CDR1 LGHDT and CDR2 YNNKEL come from the germline V gene (reference sequence). CDR3 nucleotide sequence: TGTGCCAGCAGCCCGCTGACTAGCGGGGGGACGACCGGGGAGCTGTTTTTT. It translates to CASSPLTSGGTTGELFF.

In its sample, this clonotype was seen once. The CDR3 sequence: CASRSDSGVEKLFF. Written as DNA, the CDR3 is TGTGCCAGCAGGTCGGACTCCGGCGTTGAAAAACTGTTTTTT. This rearrangement joins TRBV14 to TRBJ1-4; no definite D call. The CDR3 length is 14 residues. The V gene lost 6 bases and the J gene lost 7 bases, with 15 bases spanning the gap. Germline CDR1 is SGHDN and CDR2 is FVKESK.

The chain employs TRBV7-9 and TRBJ2-6; D is ambiguous. This CDR3 region has 13 residues. Germline V gene sequence: CDR1 SEHNR, CDR2 FQNEAQ (reference sequence). Trimming took off 11 bases at V and 2 bases at J, with 10 bases between the two ends. The CDR3 protein is CALSSPGANVLTF. CDR3 nucleotides: TGTGCCTTATCAAGCCCTGGGGCCAACGTCCTGACTTTC.

The V gene is TRBV5-1, the J gene TRBJ2-1; 7 positions match TRBD2. V shed 4 bases, J shed 5 bases, and the junction held 6 bases outside the gene matches. The CDR3 sequence is 14 residues long. Per germline, CDR1 SGHRS and CDR2 YFSETQ. The CDR3 loop reads CASSRGGSDNEQFF. The CDR3 DNA reads as TGCGCCAGCAGCAGGGGCGGGAGTGACAATGAGCAGTTCTTC.

Here the CDR3 reads CASSLARMNTEAFF. DNA of the CDR3: TGCGCCAGCAGCTTGGCCCGAATGAACACTGAAGCTTTCTTT. The chain links TRBV5-1 to TRBJ1-1; no reliable D call. V lost 0 bases to trimming and J lost 0 bases, with 6 bases between them. The CDR3 totals 14 residues. Germline V gene sequence: CDR1 SGHRS, CDR2 YFSETQ.

V and J are TRBV24-1 and TRBJ2-2, with D possibly matching TRBD1 (5 bases). Germline values: CDR1 KGHDR, CDR2 SFDVKD. The CDR3 is 16 residues long. Deletions cut 4 bases from V and 0 bases from J, with 11 bases between. CDR3 region: CATSDPQGTNTGELFF. The CDR3 coding sequence is TGTGCCACCAGTGACCCTCAGGGTACGAACACCGGGGAGCTGTTTTTT.

V usage is TRBV2 and J usage is TRBJ1-1, with 11 positions matching TRBD1. Germline V CDR1 and CDR2: SNHLY, FYNNEI. V lost 4 bases, J lost 3 bases, and 7 bases stayed unmatched. The CDR3 is 16 amino acids. CDR3 sequence (DNA): TGTGCCAGCAGTGCCGGGACAGGGGGATCTTACACTGAAGCTTTCTTT. This codes for CASSAGTGGSYTEAFF.

The chain recombines TRBV7-2 with TRBJ2-1; 7 bases are shared with TRBD1. Germline loops: CDR1 SGHTA, CDR2 FQGNSA. This CDR3 has 15 amino acids. Trimming cost V 5 bases and J 2 bases; bases outside gene matches: 6. CDR3 amino acids: CASSATGLTYNEQFF. In DNA form, the CDR3 reads TGTGCCAGCAGCGCGACAGGGCTAACCTACAATGAGCAGTTCTTC.

The chain links TRBV28 to TRBJ1-5; no clear D gene. Trimming removed 9 bases at V and 2 bases at J, with 8 bases between. CDR1 MDHEN and CDR2 SYDVKM come from the germline V gene. This CDR3 has 12 residues. CDR3 sequence (DNA): TGTGCCAGTGGAGGAGGCAATCAGCCCCAGCATTTT. It translates to CASGGGNQPQHF.

A single count supports this clonotype. CDR3 in amino acids: CASSLRAGGGLNIQYF. The CDR3 region has the DNA TGTGCCAGCAGCTTACGAGCGGGAGGGGGTTTGAACATTCAGTACTTC. The chain uses TRBV7-2 and TRBJ2-4, with 10 bases identical to TRBD2. J lost 7 bases, V lost 2 bases, and 8 bases had no gene match. Germline V gives CDR1 SGHTA, CDR2 FQGNSA. The CDR3 extends over 16 amino acids.

This chain connects TRBV2 to TRBJ2-7, with 11 bases fitting TRBD1. This CDR3 has 13 residues. Germline V gives CDR1 SNHLY, CDR2 FYNNEI. V shed 6 bases and J 6 bases; nucleotides not matched to a gene: 4. CDR3: CASRFGTGGEQYF. The CDR3 DNA reads as TGTGCCAGCAGATTCGGGACAGGGGGCGAGCAGTACTTC. Supplemented by reference TRBV2 and TRBJ2-7, the full variable domain reads EPEVTQTPSHQVTQMGQEVILRCVPISNHLYFYWYRQILGQKVEFLVSFYNNEISEKSEIFDDQFSVERPDGSNFTLKIRSTKLEDSAMYFCASRFGTGGEQYFGPGTRLTVT.

This sequence joins TRBV6-6 and TRBJ1-3; no clear D gene. The V end lost 1 base, the J end lost 0 bases, and 7 bases lay between the germline ends. The CDR3 length is 15 residues. Germline assignment: CDR1 MNHNY and CDR2 SVGAGI (reference sequence). In DNA, the CDR3 is TGTGCCAGCAGTTACTTGGAGAACTCTGGAAACACCATATATTTT. It encodes CASSYLENSGNTIYF.

The rearrangement links TRBV12-3 or TRBV12-4 to TRBJ2-1, with 9 bases lining up with TRBD2. Trimming at V came to 4 bases and at J to 3 bases, leaving 10 bases not matched to a gene. This CDR3 has 17 amino acids. The CDR3 protein is CASSSSLTSGFYNEQFF. For the CDR3, the DNA is TGTGCCAGCAGTTCCTCCCTGACTAGCGGTTTCTACAATGAGCAGTTCTTC.